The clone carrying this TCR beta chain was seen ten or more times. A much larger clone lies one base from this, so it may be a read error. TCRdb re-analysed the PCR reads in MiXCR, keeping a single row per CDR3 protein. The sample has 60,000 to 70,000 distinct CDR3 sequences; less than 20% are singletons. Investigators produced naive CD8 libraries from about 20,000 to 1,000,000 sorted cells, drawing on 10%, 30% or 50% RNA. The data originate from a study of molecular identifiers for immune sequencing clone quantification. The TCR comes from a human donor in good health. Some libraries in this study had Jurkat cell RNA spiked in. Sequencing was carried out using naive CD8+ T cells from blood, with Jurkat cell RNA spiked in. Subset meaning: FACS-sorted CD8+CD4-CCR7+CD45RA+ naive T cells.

This chain's CDR3 is CASSDYYEQYF. The CDR3 coding sequence is TGTGCCAGCAGCGACTACTACGAGCAGTACTTC. This chain joins TRBV28 and TRBJ2-7, with D possibly being TRBD2 (5 bases). This CDR3 comprises 11 residues. Per the germline V gene, CDR1 is MDHEN and CDR2 is SYDVKM. With 6 bases removed from V and 3 bases from J, the gap between germline ends came to 6 bases.